This T cell receptor beta chain comes out of a study of cytomegalovirus exposure and HLA in healthy donors. On the study more broadly: A data release that came early held tens of millions of unique TCRs from HLA-typed donors.

The PCR employed 60 Vbeta primers together with 13 Jbeta primers. The protocol was immunoSEQ multiplex PCR, while the TCRdb copy is restricted to in-frame clones and leaves out a portion. The table has 120,000 or so clones, over 70% seen once. As for this clone: Its matching antigen is unknown.

The CDR3 covers 17 residues. Unmatched junction bases numbered 10, after V lost 0 bases and J lost 3 bases. Germline lookup yields CDR1 MNHNS and CDR2 SASEGT. Points from the study as a whole: Later findings reportedly placed an Asian-associated ancestry cluster below the approximately 670-donor mean for N-insertions.

Sequenced: PBMCs. The TCR sequence derives from a man in his forties or fifties in good health and CMV-seropositive. The chain employs TRBV6-1 and TRBJ1-2; 7 bases are a match to TRBD1. In DNA, the CDR3 is TGTGCCAGCAGTGAAGCTTCCCTCGCAGGGGGATACTATGGCTACACCTTC. It specifies CASSEASLAGGYYGYTF.